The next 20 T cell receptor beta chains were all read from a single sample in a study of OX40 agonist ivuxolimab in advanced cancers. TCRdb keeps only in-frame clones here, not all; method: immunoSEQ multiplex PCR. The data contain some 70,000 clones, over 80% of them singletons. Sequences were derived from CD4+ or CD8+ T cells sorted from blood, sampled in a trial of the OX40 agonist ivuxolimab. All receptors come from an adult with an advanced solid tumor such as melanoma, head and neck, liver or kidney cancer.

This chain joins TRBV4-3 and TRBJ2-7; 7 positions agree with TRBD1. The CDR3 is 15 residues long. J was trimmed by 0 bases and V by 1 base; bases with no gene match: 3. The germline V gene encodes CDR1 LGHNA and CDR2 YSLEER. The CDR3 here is CASSQVWDSSYEQYF. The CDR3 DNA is TGCGCCAGCAGCCAAGTCTGGGACAGCTCCTACGAGCAGTACTTC.

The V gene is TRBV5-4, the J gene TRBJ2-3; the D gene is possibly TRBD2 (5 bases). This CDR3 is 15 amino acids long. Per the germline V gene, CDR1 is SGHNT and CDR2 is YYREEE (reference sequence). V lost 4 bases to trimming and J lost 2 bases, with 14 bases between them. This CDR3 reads CASSHGGGLTDTQYF. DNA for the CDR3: TGTGCCAGCAGCCACGGTGGCGGGCTCACAGATACGCAGTATTTT.

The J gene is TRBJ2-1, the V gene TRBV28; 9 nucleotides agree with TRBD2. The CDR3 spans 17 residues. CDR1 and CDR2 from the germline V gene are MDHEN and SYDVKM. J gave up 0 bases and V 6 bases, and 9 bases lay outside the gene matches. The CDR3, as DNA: TGTGCCAGCAGCACCAGCGGGAGGTCGAGCTCCTACAATGAGCAGTTCTTC. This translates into CASSTSGRSSSYNEQFF. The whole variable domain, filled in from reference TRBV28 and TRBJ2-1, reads DVKVTQSSRYLVKRTGEKVFLECVQDMDHENMFWYRQDPGLGLRLIYFSYDVKMKEKGDIPEGYSVSREKKERFSLILESASTNQTSMYLCASSTSGRSSSYNEQFFGPGTRLTVL.

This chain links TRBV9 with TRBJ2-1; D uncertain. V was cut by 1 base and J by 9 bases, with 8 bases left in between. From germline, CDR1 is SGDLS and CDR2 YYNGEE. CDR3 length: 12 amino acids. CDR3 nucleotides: TGTGCCAGCAGCGTATTTGAAGGTGAGCAGTTCTTC. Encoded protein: CASSVFEGEQFF.

Written as DNA, the CDR3 is TGTGCCAGCAGCAAATCTCCTAGCCTAGCGGGAGCCGAGCAGTACTTC. Protein product: CASSKSPSLAGAEQYF. V and J are TRBV21-1 and TRBJ2-7; TRBD2, the table's D call, lacks a check against the DNA. TRBV21-1 is deemed a pseudogene. The CDR3 covers 16 residues.

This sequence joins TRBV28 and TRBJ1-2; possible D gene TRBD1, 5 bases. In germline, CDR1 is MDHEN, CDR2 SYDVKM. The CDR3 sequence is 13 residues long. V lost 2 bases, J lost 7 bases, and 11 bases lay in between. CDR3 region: CASSLKGTGGYTF. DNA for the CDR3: TGTGCCAGCAGTTTAAAAGGGACGGGTGGCTACACCTTC.

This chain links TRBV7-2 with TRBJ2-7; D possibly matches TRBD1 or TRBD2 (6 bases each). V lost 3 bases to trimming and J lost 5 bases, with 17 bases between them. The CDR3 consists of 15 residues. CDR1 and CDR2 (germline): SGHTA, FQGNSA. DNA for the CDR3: TGTGCCAGCAGCTTGGGAGGCCTAGACAGGAACGAGCAGTACTTC. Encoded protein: CASSLGGLDRNEQYF.

CDR3 protein: CASSSGTGHQPQHF. The CDR3 nucleotides are TGTGCCAGCAGCTCCGGGACAGGCCATCAGCCCCAGCATTTT. This chain connects TRBV11-3 to TRBJ1-5, with 8 bases identical to TRBD1. This CDR3 is built from 14 residues. CDR1 SGHNT and CDR2 YENEEA come from the germline V gene. V shed 4 bases, J shed 5 bases, and the junction held 4 bases outside the gene matches.

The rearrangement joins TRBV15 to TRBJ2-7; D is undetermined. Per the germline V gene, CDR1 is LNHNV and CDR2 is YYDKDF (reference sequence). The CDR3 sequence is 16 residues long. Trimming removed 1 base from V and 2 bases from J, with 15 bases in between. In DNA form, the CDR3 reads TGTGCCACCAGCAGAGGAAAGAAAGGCGGAACCTACGAGCAGTACTTC. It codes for CATSRGKKGGTYEQYF.

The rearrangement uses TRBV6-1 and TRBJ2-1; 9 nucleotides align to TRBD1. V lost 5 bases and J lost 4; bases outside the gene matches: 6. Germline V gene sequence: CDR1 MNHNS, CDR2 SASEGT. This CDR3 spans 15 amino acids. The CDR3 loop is CASSPTGTGYNEQFF. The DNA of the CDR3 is TGTGCCAGCAGTCCCACCGGGACAGGGTACAATGAGCAGTTCTTC.

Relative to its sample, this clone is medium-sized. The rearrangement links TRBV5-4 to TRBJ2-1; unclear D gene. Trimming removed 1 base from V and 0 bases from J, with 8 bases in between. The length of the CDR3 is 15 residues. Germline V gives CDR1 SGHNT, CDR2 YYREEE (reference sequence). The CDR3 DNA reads TGTGCCAGCAGCTTGTATCGGAGCTCCTACAATGAGCAGTTCTTC. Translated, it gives CASSLYRSSYNEQFF.

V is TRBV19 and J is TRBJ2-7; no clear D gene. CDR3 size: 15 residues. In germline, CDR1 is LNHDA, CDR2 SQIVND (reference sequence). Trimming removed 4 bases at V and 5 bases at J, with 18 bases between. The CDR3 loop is CASSRTGTAIDEQYF. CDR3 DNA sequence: TGTGCCAGTAGTAGGACGGGTACAGCAATTGACGAGCAGTACTTC.

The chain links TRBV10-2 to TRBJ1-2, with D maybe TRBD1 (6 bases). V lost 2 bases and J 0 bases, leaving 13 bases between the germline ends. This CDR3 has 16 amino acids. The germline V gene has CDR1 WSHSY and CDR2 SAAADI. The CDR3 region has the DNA TGCGCCAGCAGTGAGAGGGGGGCCGCCTCTAACTATGGCTACACCTTC. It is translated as CASSERGAASNYGYTF.

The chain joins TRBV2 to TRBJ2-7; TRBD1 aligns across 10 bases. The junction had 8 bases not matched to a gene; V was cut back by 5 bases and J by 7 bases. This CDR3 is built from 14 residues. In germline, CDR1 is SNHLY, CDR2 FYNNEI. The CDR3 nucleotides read TGTGCCAGCAGTCGACCGGGACAGGGGAAAGAGCAGTACTTC. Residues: CASSRPGQGKEQYF. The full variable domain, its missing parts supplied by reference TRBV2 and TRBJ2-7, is EPEVTQTPSHQVTQMGQEVILRCVPISNHLYFYWYRQILGQKVEFLVSFYNNEISEKSEIFDDQFSVERPDGSNFTLKIRSTKLEDSAMYFCASSRPGQGKEQYFGPGTRLTVT.

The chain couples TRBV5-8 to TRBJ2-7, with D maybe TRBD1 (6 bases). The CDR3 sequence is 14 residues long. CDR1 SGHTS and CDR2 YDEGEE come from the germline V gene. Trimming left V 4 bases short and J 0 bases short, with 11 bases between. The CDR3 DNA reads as TGTGCCAGCAGCCCCGAGGGACACTCCTACGAGCAGTACTTC. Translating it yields CASSPEGHSYEQYF.

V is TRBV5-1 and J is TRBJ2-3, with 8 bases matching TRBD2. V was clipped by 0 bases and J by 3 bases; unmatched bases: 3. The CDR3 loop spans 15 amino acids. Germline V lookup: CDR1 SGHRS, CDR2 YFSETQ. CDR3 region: CASSLEAGVTDTQYF. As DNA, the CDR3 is TGCGCCAGCAGCTTGGAAGCGGGAGTGACAGATACGCAGTATTTT. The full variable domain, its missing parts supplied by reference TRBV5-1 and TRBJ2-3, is KAGVTQTPRYLIKTRGQQVTLSCSPISGHRSVSWYQQTPGQGLQFLFEYFSETQRNKGNFPGRFSGRQFSNSRSEMNVSTLELGDSALYLCASSLEAGVTDTQYFGPGTRLTVL.

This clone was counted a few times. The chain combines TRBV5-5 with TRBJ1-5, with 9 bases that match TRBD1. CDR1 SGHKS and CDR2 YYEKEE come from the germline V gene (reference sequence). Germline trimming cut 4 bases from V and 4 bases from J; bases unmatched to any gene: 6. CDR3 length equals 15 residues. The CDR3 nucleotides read TGTGCCAGCAGCCTCGAGACAGGGGGTAATCAGCCCCAGCATTTT. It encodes CASSLETGGNQPQHF.

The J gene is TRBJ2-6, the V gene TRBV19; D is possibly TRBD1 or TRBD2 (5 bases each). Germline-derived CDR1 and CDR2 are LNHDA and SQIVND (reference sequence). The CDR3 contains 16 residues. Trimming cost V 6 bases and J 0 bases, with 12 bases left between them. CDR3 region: CASRTGRLSGANVLTF. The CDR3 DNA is TGTGCCAGTAGAACGGGACGGCTCTCTGGGGCCAACGTCCTGACTTTC.

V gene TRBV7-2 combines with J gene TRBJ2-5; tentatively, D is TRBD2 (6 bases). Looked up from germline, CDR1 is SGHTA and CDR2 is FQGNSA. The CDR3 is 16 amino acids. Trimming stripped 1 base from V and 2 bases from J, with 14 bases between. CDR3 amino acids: CASSLVRSRGQETQYF. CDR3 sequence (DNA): TGTGCCAGCAGCTTAGTAAGGTCCCGGGGGCAAGAGACCCAGTACTTC.

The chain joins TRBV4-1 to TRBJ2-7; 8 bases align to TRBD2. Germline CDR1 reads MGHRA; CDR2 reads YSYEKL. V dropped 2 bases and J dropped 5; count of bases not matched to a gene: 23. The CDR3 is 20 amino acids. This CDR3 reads CASSQRDVTSMGTSVHEQYF. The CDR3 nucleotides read TGCGCCAGCAGCCAAAGGGACGTCACATCAATGGGGACTAGTGTTCACGAGCAGTACTTC.